A selection of T cell receptor beta chains follows, all from one sample in a study of T-cell memory formation after mild COVID-19. TCRdb independently ran MiXCR on the 5' RACE reads; one entry per CDR3 protein. The sample has tens of thousands of distinct CDR3 sequences; about 15% are singletons. The sequencing sample was made of PBMCs or a T cell subset sorted from them (not recorded which). The receptors shown here come from an adult woman who had mild COVID-19 (a few samples of this study predate the infection). Cell type and time point are not known. The CDR3 runs from the conserved cysteine through the conserved F or W. The D gene is left open where the match is weak. Clone size is shown for a subset of rows, as once, few, many or a class of expanded clone.

clone size	V gene	D gene	J gene	CDR3 protein	CDR3 DNA
NA	TRBV20-1	NA	TRBJ2-5	CSATNRRETQYF	TGCAGTGCGACCAACCGAAGAGAGACCCAGTACTTC
NA	TRBV7-8	TRBD2	TRBJ2-7	CASRGGKSEQYF	TGTGCCAGCAGGGGAGGGAAGTCCGAGCAGTACTTC
NA	TRBV4-1	NA	TRBJ2-7	CASSQEDTYEQYF	TGCGCCAGCAGCCAGGAGGACACTTACGAGCAGTACTTC
many	TRBV5-1	NA	TRBJ2-1	CASSLGQSSYNEQFF	TGCGCCAGCAGCTTGGGGCAGAGCTCCTACAATGAGCAGTTCTTC
few	TRBV7-8	NA	TRBJ2-1	CASSLDRMGNEQFF	TGTGCCAGCAGCTTAGACCGTATGGGGAATGAGCAGTTCTTC
NA	TRBV27	TRBD2	TRBJ2-1	CASSLISGGGNEQFF	TGTGCCAGCAGTTTGATTAGCGGGGGCGGGAATGAGCAGTTCTTC
few	TRBV7-9	TRBD1	TRBJ2-3	CASSLVQGARTDTQYF	TGTGCCAGCAGCTTAGTGCAGGGGGCGCGGACAGATACGCAGTATTTT
few	TRBV12-3/TRBV12-4	NA	TRBJ2-5	CASSFRQQQETQYF	TGTGCCAGCAGTTTTCGGCAGCAGCAAGAGACCCAGTACTTC
few	TRBV5-6	TRBD2	TRBJ2-7	CASSLGAVPSGQYF	TGTGCCAGCAGCTTGGGTGCAGTCCCTAGCGGGCAGTACTTC
few	TRBV5-1	TRBD1	TRBJ2-7	CASSWGDRAPYEQYF	TGCGCCAGCAGCTGGGGTGACAGGGCCCCCTACGAGCAGTACTTC
few	TRBV7-8	NA	TRBJ1-6	CASRGEGYNSPLHF	TGTGCCAGCAGGGGTGAGGGGTATAATTCACCCCTCCACTTT